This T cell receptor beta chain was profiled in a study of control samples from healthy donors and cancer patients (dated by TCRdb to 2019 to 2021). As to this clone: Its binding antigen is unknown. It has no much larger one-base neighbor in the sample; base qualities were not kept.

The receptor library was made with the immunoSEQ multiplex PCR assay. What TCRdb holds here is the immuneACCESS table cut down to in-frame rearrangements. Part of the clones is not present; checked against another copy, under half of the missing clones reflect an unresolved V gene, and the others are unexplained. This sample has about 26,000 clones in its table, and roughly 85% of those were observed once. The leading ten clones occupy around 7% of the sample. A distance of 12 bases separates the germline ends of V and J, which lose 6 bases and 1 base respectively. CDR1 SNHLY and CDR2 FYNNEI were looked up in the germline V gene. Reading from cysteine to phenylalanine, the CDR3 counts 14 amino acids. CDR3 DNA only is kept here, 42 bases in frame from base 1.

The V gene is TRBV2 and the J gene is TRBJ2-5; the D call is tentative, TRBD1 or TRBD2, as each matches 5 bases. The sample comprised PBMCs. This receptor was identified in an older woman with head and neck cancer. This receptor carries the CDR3 CASRAGTGQETQYF. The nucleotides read TGTGCCAGCAGGGCTGGGACGGGCCAAGAGACCCAGTACTTC.